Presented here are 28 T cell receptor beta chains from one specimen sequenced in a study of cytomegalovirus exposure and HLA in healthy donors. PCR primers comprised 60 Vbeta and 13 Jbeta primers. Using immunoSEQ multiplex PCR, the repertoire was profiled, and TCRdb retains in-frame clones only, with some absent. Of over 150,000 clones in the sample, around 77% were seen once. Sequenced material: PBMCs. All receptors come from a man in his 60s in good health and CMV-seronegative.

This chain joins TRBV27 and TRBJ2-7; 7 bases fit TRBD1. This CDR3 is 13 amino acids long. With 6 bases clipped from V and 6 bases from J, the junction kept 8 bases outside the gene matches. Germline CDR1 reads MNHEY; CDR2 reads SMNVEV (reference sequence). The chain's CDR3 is CASSAKGAREQYF. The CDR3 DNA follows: TGTGCCAGCAGCGCTAAGGGGGCTCGCGAGCAGTACTTC.

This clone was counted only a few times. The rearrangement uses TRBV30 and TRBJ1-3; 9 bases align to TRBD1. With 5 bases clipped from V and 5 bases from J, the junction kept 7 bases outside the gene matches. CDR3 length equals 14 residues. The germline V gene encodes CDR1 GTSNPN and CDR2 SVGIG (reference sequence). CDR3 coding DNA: TGTGCCTGGGAACAGGGGGCTTCGAGAAACACCATATATTTT. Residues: CAWEQGASRNTIYF.

CDR3 loop: CASSYSGQGNEQFF. In nucleotides, the CDR3 is TGTGCCAGCAGTTACTCCGGACAGGGCAATGAGCAGTTCTTC. The chain is built from TRBV6-6 and TRBJ2-1; TRBD1 agrees at 8 bases. There are 14 residues in the CDR3. Germline CDR1 MNHNY, CDR2 SVGAGI (reference sequence). Losses at the gene ends were 0 bases for V and 6 bases for J; bases not matched to a gene: 1.

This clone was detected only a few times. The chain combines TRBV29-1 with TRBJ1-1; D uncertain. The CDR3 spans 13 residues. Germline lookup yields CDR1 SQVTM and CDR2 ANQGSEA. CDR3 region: CSEITILNTEAFF. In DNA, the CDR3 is TGCAGTGAGATAACGATTTTGAACACTGAAGCTTTCTTT.

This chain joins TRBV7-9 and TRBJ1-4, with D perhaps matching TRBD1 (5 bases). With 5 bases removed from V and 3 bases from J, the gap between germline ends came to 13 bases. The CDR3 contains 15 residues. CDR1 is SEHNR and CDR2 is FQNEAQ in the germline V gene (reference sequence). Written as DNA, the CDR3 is TGTGCCAGCAGCCCGTGGGGGGGATCTAATGAAAAACTGTTTTTT. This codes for CASSPWGGSNEKLFF.

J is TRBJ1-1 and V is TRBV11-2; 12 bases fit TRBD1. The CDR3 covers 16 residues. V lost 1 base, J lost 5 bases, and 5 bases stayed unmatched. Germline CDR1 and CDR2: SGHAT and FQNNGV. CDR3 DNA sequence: TGTGCCAGCAGCTTAGGGGGACAGGGGGCGCGGACTGAAGCTTTCTTT. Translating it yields CASSLGGQGARTEAFF.

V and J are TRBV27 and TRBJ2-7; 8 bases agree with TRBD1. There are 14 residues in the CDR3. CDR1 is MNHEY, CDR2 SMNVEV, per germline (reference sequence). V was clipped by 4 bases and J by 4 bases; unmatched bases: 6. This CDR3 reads CASSSSGGRYEQYF. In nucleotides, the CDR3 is TGTGCCAGCAGTTCTTCAGGGGGCAGATACGAGCAGTACTTC.

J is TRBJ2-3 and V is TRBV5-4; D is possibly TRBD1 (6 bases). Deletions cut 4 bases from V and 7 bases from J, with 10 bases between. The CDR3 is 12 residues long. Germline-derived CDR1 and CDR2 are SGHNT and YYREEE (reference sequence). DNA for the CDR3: TGTGCCAGCAGCCAGGACAGAAATACGCAGTATTTT. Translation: CASSQDRNTQYF.

The DNA for the CDR3 is TGTGCCAGCAGGAGTGACTTGTGGCCACGGATCGACTATGGCTACACCTTC. Its protein product is CASRSDLWPRIDYGYTF. V gene TRBV7-8 combines with J gene TRBJ1-2; D remains unclear. Germline V gene data show CDR1 as SGHVS and CDR2 as FQNEAQ. V was shortened by 6 bases and J by 3 bases, with 23 bases between the two germline ends. CDR3 length equals 17 residues.

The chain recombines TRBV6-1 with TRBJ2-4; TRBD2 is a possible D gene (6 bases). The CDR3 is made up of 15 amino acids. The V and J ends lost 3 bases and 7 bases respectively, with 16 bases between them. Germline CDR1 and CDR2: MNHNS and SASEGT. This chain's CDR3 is CASSDPNPGRNIQYF. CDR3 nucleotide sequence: TGTGCCAGCAGTGATCCCAACCCGGGGAGGAACATTCAGTACTTC.

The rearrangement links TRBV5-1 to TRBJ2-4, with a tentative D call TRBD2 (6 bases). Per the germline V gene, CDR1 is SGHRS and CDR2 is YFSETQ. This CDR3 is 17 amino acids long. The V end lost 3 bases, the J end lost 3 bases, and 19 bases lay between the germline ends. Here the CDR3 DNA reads TGCGCCAGCAGCTGGGACCCCAGGGACGGGGGCAAAAACATTCAGTACTTC. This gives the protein CASSWDPRDGGKNIQYF.

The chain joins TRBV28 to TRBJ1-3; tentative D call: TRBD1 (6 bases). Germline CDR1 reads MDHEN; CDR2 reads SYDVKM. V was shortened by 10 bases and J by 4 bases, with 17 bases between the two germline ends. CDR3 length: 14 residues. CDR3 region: CATHRTDEGNTIYF. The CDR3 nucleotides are TGTGCCACACATCGGACAGACGAGGGAAACACCATATATTTT.

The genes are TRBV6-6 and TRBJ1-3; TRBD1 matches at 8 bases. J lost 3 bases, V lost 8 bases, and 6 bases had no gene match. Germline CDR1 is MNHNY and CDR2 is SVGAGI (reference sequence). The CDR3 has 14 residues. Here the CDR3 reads CASQGAQGGNTIYF. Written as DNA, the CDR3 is TGTGCCAGCCAGGGGGCCCAGGGTGGAAACACCATATATTTT.

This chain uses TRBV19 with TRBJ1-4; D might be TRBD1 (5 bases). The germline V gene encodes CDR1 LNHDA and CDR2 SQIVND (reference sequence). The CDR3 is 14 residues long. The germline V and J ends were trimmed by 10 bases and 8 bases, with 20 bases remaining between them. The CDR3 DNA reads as TGTGCCACTTCCGGCGGGGCATATCGAGAAAAACTGTTTTTT. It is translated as CATSGGAYREKLFF.

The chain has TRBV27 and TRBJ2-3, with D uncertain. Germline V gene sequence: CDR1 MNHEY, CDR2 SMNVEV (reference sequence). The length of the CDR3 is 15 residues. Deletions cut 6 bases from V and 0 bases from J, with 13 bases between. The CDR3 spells CASSQLQLSTDTQYF. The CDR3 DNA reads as TGTGCCAGCAGCCAACTTCAACTTAGCACAGATACGCAGTATTTT.

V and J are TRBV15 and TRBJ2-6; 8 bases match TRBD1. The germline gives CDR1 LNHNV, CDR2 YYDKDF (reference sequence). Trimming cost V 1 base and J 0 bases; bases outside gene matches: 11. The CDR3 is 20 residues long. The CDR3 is CATSRVDRGQVPSGANVLTF. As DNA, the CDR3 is TGTGCCACCAGCAGAGTGGATAGGGGACAGGTGCCCTCTGGGGCCAACGTCCTGACTTTC.

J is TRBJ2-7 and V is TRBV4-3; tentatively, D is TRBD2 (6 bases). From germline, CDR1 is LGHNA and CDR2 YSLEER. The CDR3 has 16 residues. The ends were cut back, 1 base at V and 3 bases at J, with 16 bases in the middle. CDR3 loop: CASSQGLSGPLYEQYF. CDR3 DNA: TGCGCCAGCAGCCAAGGTCTAAGCGGGCCTCTCTACGAGCAGTACTTC.

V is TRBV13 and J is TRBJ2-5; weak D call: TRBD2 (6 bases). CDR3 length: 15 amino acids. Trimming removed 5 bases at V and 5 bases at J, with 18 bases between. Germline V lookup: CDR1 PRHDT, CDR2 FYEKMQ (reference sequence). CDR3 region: CASSPRDGGGETQYF. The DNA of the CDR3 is TGTGCCAGCAGCCCGCGGGACGGTGGGGGGGAGACCCAGTACTTC.

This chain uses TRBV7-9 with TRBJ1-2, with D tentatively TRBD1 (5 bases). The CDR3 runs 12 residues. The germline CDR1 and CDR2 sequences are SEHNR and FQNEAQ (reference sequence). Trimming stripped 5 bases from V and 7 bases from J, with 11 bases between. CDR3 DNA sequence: TGTGCCAGCAGCGTTGGGGGGTTTGGCTACACCTTC. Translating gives CASSVGGFGYTF.

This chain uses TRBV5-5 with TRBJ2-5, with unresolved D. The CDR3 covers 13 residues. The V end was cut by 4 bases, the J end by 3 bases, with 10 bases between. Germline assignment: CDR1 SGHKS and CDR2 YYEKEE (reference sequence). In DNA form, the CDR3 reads TGTGCCAGCAGCGCGGCGTCGGAAGAGACCCAGTACTTC. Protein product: CASSAASEETQYF.

CDR3 coding DNA: TGTGCCAGCAGTTACCAGCGGGGCACTGAAGCTTTCTTT. Translated: CASSYQRGTEAFF. This chain joins TRBV6-5 and TRBJ1-1; D is unresolved. Trimming cost V 2 bases and J 4 bases, with 8 bases left between them. There are 13 residues in the CDR3. The germline gives CDR1 MNHEY, CDR2 SVGAGI.

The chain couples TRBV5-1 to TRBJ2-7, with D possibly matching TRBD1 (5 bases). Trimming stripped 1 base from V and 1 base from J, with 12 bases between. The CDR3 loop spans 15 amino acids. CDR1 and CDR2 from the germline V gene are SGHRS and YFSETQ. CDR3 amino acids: CASSLLDSISYEQYF. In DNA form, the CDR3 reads TGCGCCAGCAGCTTGCTCGACAGCATATCCTACGAGCAGTACTTC.

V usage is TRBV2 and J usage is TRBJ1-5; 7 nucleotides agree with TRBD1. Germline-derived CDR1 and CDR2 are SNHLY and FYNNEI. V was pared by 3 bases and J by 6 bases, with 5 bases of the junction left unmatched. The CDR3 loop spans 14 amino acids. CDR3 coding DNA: TGTGCCAGCAGTGAGTACAGGGGTTTTCAGCCCCAGCATTTT. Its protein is CASSEYRGFQPQHF. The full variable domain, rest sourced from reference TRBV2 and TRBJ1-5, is EPEVTQTPSHQVTQMGQEVILRCVPISNHLYFYWYRQILGQKVEFLVSFYNNEISEKSEIFDDQFSVERPDGSNFTLKIRSTKLEDSAMYFCASSEYRGFQPQHFGDGTRLSIL.

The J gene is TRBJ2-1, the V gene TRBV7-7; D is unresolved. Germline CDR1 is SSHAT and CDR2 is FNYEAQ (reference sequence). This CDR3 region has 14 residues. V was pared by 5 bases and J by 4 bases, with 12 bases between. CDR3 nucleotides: TGTGCCAGCAGCATCGACTGGATGTACAATGAGCAGTTCTTC. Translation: CASSIDWMYNEQFF.

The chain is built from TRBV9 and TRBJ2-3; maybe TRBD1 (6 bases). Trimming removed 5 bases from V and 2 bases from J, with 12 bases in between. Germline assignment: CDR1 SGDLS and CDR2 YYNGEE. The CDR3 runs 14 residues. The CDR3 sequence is CASSNEGVTDTQYF. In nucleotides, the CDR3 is TGTGCCAGCAGTAACGAGGGGGTCACAGATACGCAGTATTTT.

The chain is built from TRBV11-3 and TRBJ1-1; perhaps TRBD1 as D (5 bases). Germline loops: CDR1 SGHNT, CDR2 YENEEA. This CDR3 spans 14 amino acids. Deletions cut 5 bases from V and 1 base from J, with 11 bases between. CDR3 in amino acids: CASSLRGSNTEAFF. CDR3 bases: TGTGCCAGCAGCCTCCGGGGGTCGAACACTGAAGCTTTCTTT.

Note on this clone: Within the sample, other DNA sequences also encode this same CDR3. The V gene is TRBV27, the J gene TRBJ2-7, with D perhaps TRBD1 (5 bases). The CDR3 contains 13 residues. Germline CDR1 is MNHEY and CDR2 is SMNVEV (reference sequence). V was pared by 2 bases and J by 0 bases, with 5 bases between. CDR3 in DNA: TGTGCCAGCAGTTTAGACAGCTCCTACGAGCAGTACTTC. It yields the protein CASSLDSSYEQYF.

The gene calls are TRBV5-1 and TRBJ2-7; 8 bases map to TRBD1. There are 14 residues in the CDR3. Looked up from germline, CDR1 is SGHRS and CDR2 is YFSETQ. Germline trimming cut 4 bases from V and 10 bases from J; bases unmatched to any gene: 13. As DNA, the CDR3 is TGCGCCAGCAGCCCCGGGGACAGGTCGGGGGAACAGTACTTC. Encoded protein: CASSPGDRSGEQYF.